Each of the 30 T cell receptor beta chains below was sequenced from the same sample in a study of blood T cells in healthy people across ages. Then a second PCR, running about 6 to 11 cycles, was carried out with a sample-barcoded 5' primer and a J-beta primer mix. TCRdb re-derived calls from the 5' RACE reads in MiXCR, one entry per CDR3 protein. Of about 1,400,000 distinct CDR3 sequences in the sample, 35% to 45% were seen once. Sequencing used blood. These receptors all come from a young woman in good health.

V and J are TRBV7-9 and TRBJ2-5; a weak D match, TRBD2 (5 bases). Per germline, CDR1 SEHNR and CDR2 FQNEAQ (reference sequence). The length of the CDR3 is 15 residues. Trimming stripped 4 bases from V and 7 bases from J, with 19 bases between. The DNA of the CDR3 is TGTGCCAGCAGCTCCCAGTACGACGCACTAGGGACCCAGTACTTC. Translating it yields CASSSQYDALGTQYF.

Concerning this clonotype itself: One end of the junction does not line up with germline, which may come from a read error. The chain recombines TRBV2 with TRBJ2-1, with 8 bases aligning to TRBD2. The CDR3 spans 15 residues. Germline V gene data show CDR1 as SNHLY and CDR2 as FYNNEI. The CDR3 protein is CASSDTSGSCNEQFF. The CDR3 nucleotides are TGTGCCAGCAGTGATACTAGCGGTTCCTGCAATGAGCAGTTCTTC.

Ten or more counts support this clonotype. The rearrangement links TRBV6-6 to TRBJ2-7; the D is unclear. Trimming pared 6 bases from V and 2 bases from J, leaving 17 bases between. The CDR3 spans 15 residues. Germline lookup yields CDR1 MNHNY and CDR2 SVGAGI (reference sequence). The CDR3 reads CASRMDAESAYEQYF. CDR3 in DNA: TGTGCCAGCAGAATGGACGCAGAATCGGCCTACGAGCAGTACTTC.

The J gene is TRBJ2-1, the V gene TRBV4-1; D perhaps matches TRBD2 (6 bases). The CDR3 is made up of 15 amino acids. Germline lookup yields CDR1 MGHRA and CDR2 YSYEKL. V lost 2 bases, J lost 7 bases, and 15 bases lay in between. CDR3 sequence: CASSQYLKGRNEQFF. CDR3 in DNA: TGCGCCAGCAGCCAATACTTGAAAGGGAGGAATGAGCAGTTCTTC.

The J gene is TRBJ1-2, the V gene TRBV29-1; D perhaps matches TRBD1 (6 bases). CDR3 size: 12 residues. Trimming pared 7 bases from V and 8 bases from J, leaving 17 bases between. CDR1 SQVTM and CDR2 ANQGSEA come from the germline V gene. DNA of the CDR3: TGCAGCGCCCACGAGGGGGGTGGCGGCTACACCTTC. Translation gives CSAHEGGGGYTF.

J is TRBJ1-1 and V is TRBV29-1; the D gene is possibly TRBD1 (5 bases). This CDR3 has 14 residues. CDR1 SQVTM and CDR2 ANQGSEA come from the germline V gene. Trimming removed 0 bases at V and 2 bases at J, with 10 bases between. As DNA, the CDR3 is TGCAGCGTTGAAGATCCCAGGGATAACACTGAAGCTTTCTTT. Amino acid sequence: CSVEDPRDNTEAFF.

The chain recombines TRBV4-1 with TRBJ2-5; 9 nucleotides match TRBD1. The CDR3 covers 17 residues. The J segment lost 4 bases and the V segment lost 1 base, leaving 10 bases of the junction unmatched. Germline CDR1 MGHRA, CDR2 YSYEKL. CDR3 sequence reads: CASSQGTGTGSGETQYF. In DNA form, the CDR3 reads TGCGCCAGCAGCCAAGGTACCGGGACAGGGAGTGGAGAGACCCAGTACTTC.

With respect to this clonotype: A read error may account for a junction end that differs from germline. The V gene is TRBV3-1, the J gene TRBJ1-2, with D possibly matching TRBD1 (6 bases). CDR1 and CDR2 (germline): LGHDT, YNNKEL (reference sequence). This CDR3 is built from 16 residues. This chain's CDR3 is CASSRGAPGQIYSYTF. CDR3 nucleotide sequence: TGTGCCAGCAGCCGCGGAGCCCCTGGACAGATCTATAGCTACACCTTC. Variable domain in full (rest from reference TRBV3-1 and TRBJ1-2): DTAVSQTPKYLVTQMGNDKSIKCEQNLGHDTMYWYKQDSKKFLKIMFSYNNKELIINETVPNRFSPKSPDKAHLNLHINSLELGDSAVYFCASSRGAPGQIYSYTFGSGTRLTVV.

The genes are TRBV20-1 and TRBJ1-2; unclear D gene. The germline V gene has CDR1 DFQATT and CDR2 SNEGSKA (reference sequence). Between the trimmed V and J ends, which lost 6 bases and 0 bases, there was a span of 14 bases. The CDR3 is 14 amino acids. The CDR3 protein is CSALAGPANYGYTF. The CDR3 region has the DNA TGCAGTGCCTTAGCTGGGCCAGCTAACTATGGCTACACCTTC.

V gene TRBV20-1 combines with J gene TRBJ2-3; either TRBD1 or TRBD2 may supply D (5 bases each). Trimming pared 3 bases from V and 2 bases from J, leaving 9 bases between. CDR1 and CDR2 from the germline V gene are DFQATT and SNEGSKA (reference sequence). The CDR3 consists of 13 residues. The CDR3, as DNA: TGCAGTGCTAGTGAGGGGTACACAGATACGCAGTATTTT. Translating it yields CSASEGYTDTQYF.

Only a few counts were recorded for this clonotype. The chain recombines TRBV11-2 with TRBJ2-1; 7 bases map to TRBD2. The CDR3 is made up of 16 amino acids. Per the germline V gene, CDR1 is SGHAT and CDR2 is FQNNGV. V was pared by 1 base and J by 5 bases, with 8 bases of the junction left unmatched. The CDR3, as DNA: TGTGCCAGCAGCTTAGTAGTGTCTAGCGGAGACAATGAGCAGTTCTTC. This encodes CASSLVVSSGDNEQFF.

At least ten counts were recorded for this clonotype. The chain links TRBV4-2 to TRBJ2-7; 9 bases align to TRBD2. The CDR3 covers 15 residues. With 2 bases clipped from V and 3 bases from J, the junction kept 5 bases outside the gene matches. Germline CDR1 LGHNA, CDR2 YNFKEQ. This chain's CDR3 is CASSQRLADYYEQYF. The CDR3 nucleotides read TGTGCCAGCAGCCAAAGACTAGCGGATTACTACGAGCAGTACTTC.

The chain recombines TRBV12-3 or TRBV12-4 with TRBJ2-3; D is uncertain. Trimming shortened V by 5 bases and J by 8 bases, and 8 bases separated the two germline ends. CDR3 length: 11 residues. The CDR3 here is CASSGIGTQYF. CDR3 nucleotide sequence: TGTGCCAGCAGTGGGATCGGTACGCAGTATTTT.

This clonotype was detected a few times. V and J are TRBV21-1 and TRBJ2-7. TRBV21-1 is recorded as a pseudogene. The CDR3 runs to 14 residues. The CDR3 DNA reads as TGTGCCAGCAGCAAAGTACCATCTATCCACGAGCAGTACTTC. Amino acids: CASSKVPSIHEQYF.

This clonotype was observed a few times. The chain has TRBV11-2 and TRBJ2-6, with D hard to call. Trimming took 3 bases from V and 2 from J, leaving 8 bases between them. The germline CDR1 and CDR2 sequences are SGHAT and FQNNGV. The CDR3 is made up of 15 amino acids. The chain's CDR3 is CASSFGGTGANVLTF. The CDR3 DNA reads as TGTGCCAGCAGCTTCGGTGGGACTGGGGCCAACGTCCTGACTTTC.

The chain is built from TRBV3-1 and TRBJ1-6; a weak D match, TRBD1 (6 bases). This CDR3 region has 17 residues. V lost 0 bases to trimming and J lost 6 bases, with 15 bases between them. Germline CDR1 LGHDT, CDR2 YNNKEL (reference sequence). The CDR3 reads CASSQDYTPRGNSPLHF. The CDR3 region has the DNA TGTGCCAGCAGCCAAGATTATACACCCAGGGGTAATTCACCCCTCCACTTT.

The chain recombines TRBV5-6 with TRBJ2-4, with D uncertain. The DNA end favors TRBJ2-7, so the J call may be wrong. Germline CDR1 and CDR2: SGHDT and YYEEEE. The CDR3 totals 16 residues. The CDR3 sequence is CASSLAGEGLSYEQYF. The CDR3 region has the DNA TGTGCCAGCAGCTTGGCCGGAGAAGGGTTGTCCTACGAGCAGTACTTC.

The CDR3 DNA sequence: TGTGCCATCAGCTCCGGGACAGGATACGAGCAGTACTTC. This codes for CAISSGTGYEQYF. V usage is TRBV10-3 and J usage is TRBJ2-7; 8 bases fit TRBD1. Germline-derived CDR1 and CDR2 are ENHRY and SYGVKD. This CDR3 has 13 residues. V was pared by 6 bases and J by 4 bases, with 5 bases of the junction left unmatched.

This clonotype was seen a handful of times. DNA for the CDR3: TGCAGTGCTAGAGCTTCTAGTCGTGCTGACGATACGCAGTATTTT. It yields the protein CSARASSRADDTQYF. This chain joins TRBV20-1 and TRBJ2-3; no reliable D call. Germline V gives CDR1 DFQATT, CDR2 SNEGSKA (reference sequence). The V end lost 1 base, the J end lost 6 bases, and 17 bases lay between the germline ends. CDR3 length: 15 amino acids.

The table lists this clonotype with a few counts. The genes are TRBV13 and TRBJ2-3; TRBD2 might be the D (6 bases). There are 14 residues in the CDR3. Trimming pared 6 bases from V and 0 bases from J, leaving 10 bases between. CDR1 is PRHDT, CDR2 FYEKMQ, per germline (reference sequence). The CDR3 coding sequence is TGTGCCAGCAGGGGCAGCGGGAGCACAGATACGCAGTATTTT. Protein sequence: CASRGSGSTDTQYF.

This clonotype was detected only a few times. The chain joins TRBV12-3 or TRBV12-4 to TRBJ1-2; D gene uncertain. The V and J ends lost 6 bases and 4 bases respectively, with 15 bases between them. The CDR3 has 14 residues. CDR3 residues: CASSPNSDSYGYTF. The CDR3 nucleotides read TGTGCCAGCAGCCCGAACAGCGATAGCTATGGCTACACCTTC.

The rearrangement links TRBV12-3 or TRBV12-4 to TRBJ1-2; possibly TRBD1 for D (6 bases). Trimming removed 2 bases at V and 3 bases at J, with 13 bases between. CDR3 length equals 15 residues. The CDR3 nucleotides read TGTGCCAGCAGTTTATACGGCAGGGGCCACTATGGCTACACCTTC. Its translation: CASSLYGRGHYGYTF.

This chain connects TRBV29-1 to TRBJ1-1; 9 positions match TRBD1. This CDR3 is 13 amino acids long. Germline values: CDR1 SQVTM, CDR2 ANQGSEA. CDR3 region: CSDRRTGVTEAFF. CDR3 DNA sequence: TGCAGTGACCGGAGGACAGGGGTGACTGAAGCTTTCTTT.

The chain uses TRBV20-1 and TRBJ1-2, with D possibly TRBD1 on 5 matching bases. The CDR3 is 14 residues long. Looked up from germline, CDR1 is DFQATT and CDR2 is SNEGSKA (reference sequence). V lost 1 base to trimming and J lost 3 bases, with 12 bases between them. The CDR3 nucleotides read TGCAGTGCTAGAGGGCCCGGGACCGACTATGGCTACACCTTC. Amino acids: CSARGPGTDYGYTF.

This clonotype was seen a handful of times. The rearrangement uses TRBV29-1 and TRBJ1-4, with D possibly matching TRBD1 (5 bases). Trimming left V 0 bases short and J 8 bases short, with 16 bases between. The V gene's germline CDR1 is SQVTM and CDR2 ANQGSEA. This CDR3 is built from 15 residues. The CDR3 region has the DNA TGCAGCGTTGAAGATCGTCGGCAGGGAAGAGAAAAACTGTTTTTT. It is translated as CSVEDRRQGREKLFF.

The gene calls are TRBV6-1 and TRBJ1-1; D remains ambiguous. Germline V gives CDR1 MNHNS, CDR2 SASEGT. Trimming cost V 11 bases and J 1 base, with 11 bases left between them. CDR3 length: 12 amino acids. The CDR3 DNA reads TGTGCCGCCGGGGTCGCGAACACTGAAGCTTTCTTT. It encodes CAAGVANTEAFF.

The chain is built from TRBV6-5 and TRBJ2-3; TRBD1 matches 9 bases. Germline V gene lookup returns CDR1 MNHEY and CDR2 SVGAGI. The V and J ends lost 6 bases and 6 bases, in that order; junction bases with no gene match: 7. CDR3 length: 14 residues. As DNA, the CDR3 is TGTGCCAGCAGCTTCCGGGACAGGGCCGATACGCAGTATTTT. This codes for CASSFRDRADTQYF.

This clonotype was counted between two and nine times. The chain uses TRBV4-1 and TRBJ2-7; no definite D call. Germline V gives CDR1 MGHRA, CDR2 YSYEKL. This CDR3 is built from 14 residues. V was pared by 1 base and J by 1 base, with 8 bases between. The CDR3 DNA reads as TGCGCCAGCAGCCAAGCGCGGTCGTCCTACGAGCAGTACTTC. Protein product: CASSQARSSYEQYF.

This chain joins TRBV7-2 and TRBJ2-4, with 10 positions matching TRBD2. Per germline, CDR1 SGHTA and CDR2 FQGNSA. The junction had 8 bases not matched to a gene; V was cut back by 5 bases and J by 16 bases. The CDR3 runs 12 residues. The CDR3: CASSTPSGSNYF. CDR3 in DNA: TGTGCCAGCAGCACCCCTAGCGGGAGTAATTACTTC.

The CDR3: CASSFRPSEAFF. The CDR3 DNA reads as TGTGCCAGCAGTTTCCGGCCGAGTGAAGCTTTCTTT. This chain links TRBV28 with TRBJ1-1; D gene unclear. Trimming stripped 3 bases from V and 7 bases from J, with 9 bases between. This CDR3 has 12 amino acids. Germline CDR1 and CDR2: MDHEN and SYDVKM.